The T cell receptor beta chain under discussion was sequenced for a study of blood T cell repertoires in COVID-19. In the study's own analysis: Amplification with reference gene primers provided the estimates of nucleated cell counts. TCRdb's table, derived via immunoSEQ multiplex PCR, lists solely in-frame clones and lacks some. V, J and clone size are taken as reported in that table, and D and trimming were inferred from the DNA itself. The sample lists some 460,000 clones; about 90% were seen once. The germline V gene encodes CDR1 KGHSH and CDR2 LQKENI. Germline trimming cut 3 bases from V and 0 bases from J; bases unmatched to any gene: 11. This CDR3 comprises 19 residues.

This sequence originates from a woman between 18 and 29 years old who had recovered from COVID-19. The gene calls are TRBV18 and TRBJ2-6, with 7 bases that match TRBD1. The specimen was PBMCs or T cells enriched from blood (not recorded which). CDR3: CASSPLATGPLSGANVLTF. The CDR3 nucleotides are TGTGCCAGCTCACCCCTCGCGACAGGGCCCCTCTCTGGGGCCAACGTCCTGACTTTC.